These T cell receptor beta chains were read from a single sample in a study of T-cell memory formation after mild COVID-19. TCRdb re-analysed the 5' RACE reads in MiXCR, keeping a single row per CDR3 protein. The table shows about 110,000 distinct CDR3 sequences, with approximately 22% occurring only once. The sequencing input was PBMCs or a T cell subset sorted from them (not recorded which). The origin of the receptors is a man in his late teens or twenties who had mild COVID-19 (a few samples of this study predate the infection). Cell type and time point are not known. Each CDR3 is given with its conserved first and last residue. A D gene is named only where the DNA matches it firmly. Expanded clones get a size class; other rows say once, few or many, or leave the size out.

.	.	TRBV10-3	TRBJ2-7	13	TGTGCCATCGGGGGCCAGGATCCCTACGAGCAGTACTTC	CAIGGQDPYEQYF
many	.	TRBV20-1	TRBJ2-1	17	TGCAGTGCTAGATATGGGGGTGGTTACCTAAACTATAATGAGCAGTTCTTC	CSARYGGGYLNYNEQFF
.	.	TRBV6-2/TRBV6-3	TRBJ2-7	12	TGTGCCAGCAGTTACGGACCCTACGAGCAGTACTTC	CASSYGPYEQYF
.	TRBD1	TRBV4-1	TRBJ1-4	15	TGCGCCAGCAGCCAGGAAACAGGGGTTAATGAAAAACTGTTTTTT	CASSQETGVNEKLFF
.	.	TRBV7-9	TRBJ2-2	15	TGTGCCAGCAGCTTAGTTCATCTAGCCCCCGGGGAGCTGTTTTTT	CASSLVHLAPGELFF
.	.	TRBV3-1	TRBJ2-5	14	TGTGCCAGCAGCCGTTCGGGAATCTGGGAGACCCAGTACTTC	CASSRSGIWETQYF
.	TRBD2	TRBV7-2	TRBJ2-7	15	TGTGCCAGCAGCTTAGAGCGGGGGGTCTCCTACGAGCAGTACTTC	CASSLERGVSYEQYF
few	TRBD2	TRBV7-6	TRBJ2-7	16	TGTGCCAGCAGCTTAGGACTAGCGGGGGGCTCCTACGAGCAGTACTTC	CASSLGLAGGSYEQYF
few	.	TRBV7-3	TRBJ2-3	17	TGTGCCAGCAGCTTAAACCGTCGTGGGGAAATCACAGATACGCAGTATTTT	CASSLNRRGEITDTQYF
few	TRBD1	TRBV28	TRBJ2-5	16	TGTGCCAGCAGTTCACAACCGACAGGGGGAGGAGAGACCCAGTACTTC	CASSSQPTGGGETQYF
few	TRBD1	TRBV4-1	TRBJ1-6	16	TGCGCCAGCAGCCTCCTACCCGGGACAGGGACTTCACCCCTCCACTTT	CASSLLPGTGTSPLHF
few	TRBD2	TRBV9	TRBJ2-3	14	TGTGCCAGCAGCGAGCGGGGGATCACAGATACGCAGTATTTT	CASSERGITDTQYF
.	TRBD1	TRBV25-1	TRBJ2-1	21	TGTGCCAGCAGTGAATGGGAGCCCCGGGACAGCGACCTCCCGGGTGCAATCGAGCAGTTCTTC	CASSEWEPRDSDLPGAIEQFF
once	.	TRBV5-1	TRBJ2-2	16	TGCGCCAGCAGTGCAGGGGCTCACGCGAACACCGGGGAGCTGTTTTTT	CASSAGAHANTGELFF
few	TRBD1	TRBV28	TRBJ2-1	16	TGTGCCAGCAGTCTAAGACAGGGGCGGCTTAGGAATGAGCAGTTCTTC	CASSLRQGRLRNEQFF
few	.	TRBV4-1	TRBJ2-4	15	TGCGCCAGCAGCCAAGATTTGGGGGGTCGGGACATTCAGTACTTC	CASSQDLGGRDIQYF
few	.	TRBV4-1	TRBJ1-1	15	TGCGCCAGCAGCCAGACTCCCGGGGGTGACACTGAAGCTTTCTTT	CASSQTPGGDTEAFF
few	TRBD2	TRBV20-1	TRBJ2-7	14	TGCAGCGCATTGGGAGGGACTATAAGTTACGAGCAGTACTTC	CSALGGTISYEQYF
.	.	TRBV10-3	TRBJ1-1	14	TGTGCCATCAGTGAGTCGGGGCCGAACACTGAAGCTTTCTTT	CAISESGPNTEAFF
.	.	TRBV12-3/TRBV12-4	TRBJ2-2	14	TGTGCCAGCGGGGGGACAGAGAACACCGGGGAGCTGTTTTTT	CASGGTENTGELFF
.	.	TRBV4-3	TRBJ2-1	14	TGCGCCAGCAGCCAAGAGGGCCAGGGGTATGAGCAGTTCTTC	CASSQEGQGYEQFF
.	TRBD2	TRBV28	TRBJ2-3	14	TGTGCCAGCAGCTCTCTAGCGGGGGGCGACGGGCAGTATTTT	CASSSLAGGDGQYF
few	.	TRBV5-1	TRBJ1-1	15	TGCGCCAGCAGCTTGGTCTGGGGGCGGCACACTGAAGCTTTCTTT	CASSLVWGRHTEAFF
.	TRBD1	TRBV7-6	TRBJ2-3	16	TGTGCCAGCAGCTCATTACTGGGACAGGGGACAGATACGCAGTATTTT	CASSSLLGQGTDTQYF
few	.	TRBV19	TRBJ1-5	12	TGTGCCAGTAGTGAAGGGGAACAGCCCCAGCATTTT	CASSEGEQPQHF
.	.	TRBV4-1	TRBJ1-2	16	TGCGCCAGCAGCCAAGAGGGGCCCGGAAGAAACTATGGCTACACCTTC	CASSQEGPGRNYGYTF
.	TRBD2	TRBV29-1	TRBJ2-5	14	TGCAGCGTTGAAAATCGGGGGGGCCTCGAGACCCAGTACTTC	CSVENRGGLETQYF
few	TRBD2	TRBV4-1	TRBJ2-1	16	TGCGCCAGCAGCCTCAGATCGGGGGGTACCTACAATGAGCAGTTCTTC	CASSLRSGGTYNEQFF
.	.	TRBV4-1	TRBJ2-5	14	TGCGCCAGCAGCCAAGTACCCCCCCAAGAGACCCAGTACTTC	CASSQVPPQETQYF
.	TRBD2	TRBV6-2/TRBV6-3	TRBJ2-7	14	TGTGCCAGCAGTTACGGCAGGGACTACGACGAGCAGTACTTC	CASSYGRDYDEQYF
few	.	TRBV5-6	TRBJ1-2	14	TGTGCCAGCAGCGACGCAGGGAGGACTTATGGCTACACCTTC	CASSDAGRTYGYTF
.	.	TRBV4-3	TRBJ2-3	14	TGCGCCAGCAGCCAAGCGGACGGGTCAGATACGCAGTATTTT	CASSQADGSDTQYF
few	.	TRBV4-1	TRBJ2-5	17	TGCGCCAGCAGCCTTGGAGTCCCGGGACAACTTCAAGAGACCCAGTACTTC	CASSLGVPGQLQETQYF
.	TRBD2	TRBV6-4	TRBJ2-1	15	TGTGCCAGCAGTGACCGACTAGCGGGGGGTGTTGAGCAGTTCTTC	CASSDRLAGGVEQFF
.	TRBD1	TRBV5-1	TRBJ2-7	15	TGCGCCAGCAGCTTGGCCGCGACAGGGTCCTACGAGCAGTACTTC	CASSLAATGSYEQYF
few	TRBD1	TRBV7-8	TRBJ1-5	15	TGTGCCAGCAGCGGACAGGCACTCAATGGTCAGCCCCAGCATTTT	CASSGQALNGQPQHF
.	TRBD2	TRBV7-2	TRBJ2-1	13	TGTGCCAGCAGCTTCGGGGGGGCCAATGAGCAGTTCTTC	CASSFGGANEQFF
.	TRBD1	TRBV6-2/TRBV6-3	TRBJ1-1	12	TGTGCCAGCAGCACAGGGGCCGCTGAAGCTTTCTTT	CASSTGAAEAFF
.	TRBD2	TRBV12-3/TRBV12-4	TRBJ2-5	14	TGTGCCAGCACCTTAGCGGGGGGAAAAGAGACCCAGTACTTC	CASTLAGGKETQYF
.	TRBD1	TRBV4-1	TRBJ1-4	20	TGCGCCAGCAGCCAAGATTCGTCGGCAGGGGGCTTTGGGACTAATGAAAAACTGTTTTTT	CASSQDSSAGGFGTNEKLFF
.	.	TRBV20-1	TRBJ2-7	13	TGCAGTGTCCAGAGCCCCGCAAAATACGAGCAGTACTTC	CSVQSPAKYEQYF
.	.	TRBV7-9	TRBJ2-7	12	TGTGCCAGCAGCTTAAGGGAGGTGGGGCAGTACTTC	CASSLREVGQYF
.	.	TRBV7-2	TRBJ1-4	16	TGTGCCAGCAGCAGCGGCCGTTTTAGTACTAATGAAAAACTGTTTTTT	CASSSGRFSTNEKLFF
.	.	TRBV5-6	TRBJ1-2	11	TGTGCCAGCAGCTTGGGGCATGGCTACACCTTC	CASSLGHGYTF
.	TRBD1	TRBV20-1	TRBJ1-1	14	TGCAGTGCTAGGTCGACAGGGGGGAGGGCTGAAGCTTTCTTT	CSARSTGGRAEAFF
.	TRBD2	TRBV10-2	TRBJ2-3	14	TGCGCCAGCATCGGTAGCGGGGGGACAGATACGCAGTATTTT	CASIGSGGTDTQYF
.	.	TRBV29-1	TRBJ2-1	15	TGCAGCGTTAATGGTGGGTCCAGCTCCTACAATGAGCAGTTCTTC	CSVNGGSSSYNEQFF